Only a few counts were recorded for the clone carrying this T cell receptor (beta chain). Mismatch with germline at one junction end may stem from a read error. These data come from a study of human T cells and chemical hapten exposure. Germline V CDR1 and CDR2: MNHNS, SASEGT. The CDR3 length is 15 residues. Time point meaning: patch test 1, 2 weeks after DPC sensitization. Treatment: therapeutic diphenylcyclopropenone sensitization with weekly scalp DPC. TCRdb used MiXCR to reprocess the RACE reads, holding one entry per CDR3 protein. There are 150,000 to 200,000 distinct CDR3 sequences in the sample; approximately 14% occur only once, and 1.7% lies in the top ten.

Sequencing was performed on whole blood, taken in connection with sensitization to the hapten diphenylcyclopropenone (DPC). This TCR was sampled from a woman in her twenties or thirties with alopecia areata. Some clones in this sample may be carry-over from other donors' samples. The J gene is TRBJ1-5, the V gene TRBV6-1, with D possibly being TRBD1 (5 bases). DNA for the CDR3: TGTGCCAGTAGTGAACGTGGGACGGGGTATCAGCCCCAGCATTTT. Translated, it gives CASSERGTGYQPQHF.